The sequence of this TCR beta chain was determined in a study of naive and memory T cell subsets. This clonotype showed up many times. The antigen remains undetermined. Study results and caveats: The RNA method is potentially sensitive to activation and differentiation changes.

The library had UMIs added by 3' ligation of an oligonucleotide to TCR cDNA. Reverse transcription used DNase-treated unsorted total RNA, aiming for roughly 1 to 1,100 ng. Ligated cDNA underwent four rounds of PCR with nested alpha and beta constant region primers and SP2. TCRdb ran MiXCR on the 5' RACE reads and lists one entry per CDR3 protein. The sample contains more than 60,000 distinct CDR3 sequences, 8% of which appear only once. This clonotype originated in a female donor in good health.

CDR3 nucleotide sequence: TGTGCCAGCAGCCTGAATTCACCCCTCCACTTT. It is translated as CASSLNSPLHF. The chain carries TRBV12-3 or TRBV12-4 and TRBJ1-6; D is uncertain. The germline V and J ends were trimmed by 6 bases and 7 bases, with 4 bases remaining between them. The CDR3 has 11 amino acids.